This T cell receptor beta chain comes out of a study of shared clonotypes between healthy human individuals. All donors were Caucasian adults living in Nashville, Tennessee. V trimming: 8 bases; J trimming: 0 bases; junction bases outside the gene matches: 3. This CDR3 comprises 13 residues. Germline CDR1 SGHVS, CDR2 FQNEAQ. The run depth of the assay was deep. Libraries were prepared by immunoSEQ multiplex PCR; TCRdb keeps only in-frame clonotypes and omits some of them. Among around 1,100,000 clones listed, approximately 80% were seen once. The chain has TRBV7-8 and TRBJ2-7, with 8 positions matching TRBD1. This TCR was recovered from a man aged 18 to 30 in good health. Some clones in this sample may be carry-over from other donors' samples. Source material: memory CD4+ T cells from PBMCs. Subset indicated: CD45RA-negative fraction. In DNA, the CDR3 is TGTGCCAGCCACAGGGGGGACTCCTACGAGCAGTACTTC. Protein: CASHRGDSYEQYF.